The source of this T cell receptor (beta chain) is a study of PD-1 blockade in mismatch repair-deficient tumors. Findings and caveats of the study: Tumor-resident clones, often absent from pretreatment blood, expanded after pembrolizumab and then contracted.

Measured with immunoSEQ multiplex PCR; TCRdb has only the in-frame clones, and not every one. The table has 100,000 or so clones, 82% seen once. TCRs were sequenced from a few patients responding to pembrolizumab. To note about this clone: Its target is unknown.

V lost 5 bases to trimming and J lost 0 bases; unmatched junction nucleotides: 6. Germline V gene sequence: CDR1 SQVTM, CDR2 ANQGSEA. The CDR3 is 16 amino acids. This TCR was sampled from an adult with mismatch repair-deficient cancer. J is TRBJ2-3 and V is TRBV29-1, with 12 bases lining up with TRBD2. Specimen: peripheral blood, collected approximately 8 months after starting pembrolizumab. CDR3 DNA: TGCAGCGTTCAGGGGACTAGCGGGTCTAGCACAGATACGCAGTATTTT. This sequence encodes CSVQGTSGSSTDTQYF.